A single TCR beta chain is shown here with its context. This specimen belongs to a study of blood T cell repertoires in COVID-19. Overall study: COVID-19 samples collected from the United States, Italy and Spain covered acute and convalescent phases. T cells, B-cell-depleted T cells, or PBMCs provided the cDNA or gDNA that served as material.

Original processing notes: The assay estimated nucleated cells by amplifying reference gene primers. Produced via immunoSEQ multiplex PCR; TCRdb's table is partial and in-frame only. The V and J calls and clone size were taken over from that table, and D and trimming were inferred from the DNA. The table records more than 250,000 clones, around 82% of them present only once. The CDR3 is 15 residues long. Trimming took 2 bases from V and 6 from J; bases not matched to a gene: 6. CDR1 SGHRS and CDR2 YFSETQ come from the germline V gene. Sequencing was carried out using peripheral blood. The clonotype was recovered from a woman between 50 and 59 years old with acute or convalescent COVID-19. The chain employs TRBV5-1 and TRBJ2-1, with 9 bases identical to TRBD2. CDR3 sequence (DNA): TGCGCCAGCAGCTTCGCGGGAGGGCCATCCAATGAGCAGTTCTTC. It encodes CASSFAGGPSNEQFF. The full variable domain, completed using reference TRBV5-1 and TRBJ2-1, is KAGVTQTPRYLIKTRGQQVTLSCSPISGHRSVSWYQQTPGQGLQFLFEYFSETQRNKGNFPGRFSGRQFSNSRSEMNVSTLELGDSALYLCASSFAGGPSNEQFFGPGTRLTVL.